This T cell receptor (beta chain) stems from a study of blood T cell repertoires in COVID-19. Overall study context: Acute and convalescent COVID-19 samples came from the United States, Italy and Spain. PBMCs, B-cell-depleted T cells, or T cells provided the cDNA or gDNA that made up the material.

Individuals drawn from about two dozen US areas were roughly 18 to 95 years old. As concerns this clone: One end of the junction does not line up with germline, which may come from a read error.

The CDR3 has 13 amino acids. Germline V gene sequence: CDR1 MDHEN, CDR2 SYDVKM. Original analysis: Reference gene primers were amplified, and this amplification served to estimate nucleated cell counts. Sequenced by immunoSEQ multiplex PCR; TCRdb stores in-frame clones only, minus some. Clone size and the V and J calls come from that table; the DNA yielded D and trimming. The table records 300,000 to 350,000 clones, almost 90% of them present only once. The chain links TRBV28 to TRBJ2-1; 10 bases are a match to TRBD2. This receptor was taken from a young woman with acute COVID-19. Sequenced: PBMCs or T cells enriched from blood (not recorded which). CDR3 region: CASSLASGRATIF. As DNA, the CDR3 is TGTGCCAGCAGTTTGGCAAGCGGGAGGGCGACGATCTTC.